Each of the 14 T cell receptor beta chains below was sequenced from the same sample in a study of shared clonotypes between healthy human individuals. Sequencing was performed with immunoSEQ multiplex PCR; in TCRdb, only in-frame clones are kept and a portion is missing. The data show 550,000 to 600,000 clones, just over 75% seen once. Sequenced: PBMCs. Receptors originate from a woman between 35 and 50 years old in good health. Some clones in this sample may be carry-over from other donors' samples.

V and J are TRBV6-6 and TRBJ1-1; the D gene is possibly TRBD1 (5 bases). The V gene's germline CDR1 is MNHNY and CDR2 SVGAGI (reference sequence). The V and J ends lost 7 bases and 3 bases respectively, with 12 bases between them. CDR3 length: 13 amino acids. The CDR3 is CASNRQQDTEAFF. The CDR3 DNA follows: TGTGCCAGCAATAGACAGCAGGACACTGAAGCTTTCTTT.

The sample holds a few counts of this clone. The chain carries TRBV13 and TRBJ1-4; D ambiguous. Germline CDR1 PRHDT, CDR2 FYEKMQ (reference sequence). CDR3 length: 13 amino acids. V shed 6 bases and J shed 1 base, with 6 bases lying between them. This chain's CDR3 is CASSGKTNEKLFF. CDR3 coding DNA: TGTGCCAGCAGTGGCAAAACTAATGAAAAACTGTTTTTT.

The chain recombines TRBV19 with TRBJ2-7, with 11 bases fitting TRBD2. The ends lost 5 bases at V and 3 bases at J; junction bases unmatched: 9. Germline-derived CDR1 and CDR2 are LNHDA and SQIVND (reference sequence). The CDR3 totals 16 residues. The CDR3 bases are TGTGCCAGTAGTTGGCGGGCTAGCGGGGGGAACTACGAGCAGTACTTC. As protein: CASSWRASGGNYEQYF.

This chain connects TRBV4-2 to TRBJ2-5, with 14 nucleotides matching TRBD2. CDR1 and CDR2 (germline): LGHNA, YNFKEQ. The V and J ends lost 0 bases and 3 bases, in that order; junction bases with no gene match: 3. The CDR3 loop spans 17 amino acids. This CDR3 is CASSQDMTSGREETQYF. The CDR3 bases are TGTGCCAGCAGCCAAGATATGACTAGCGGGAGGGAAGAGACCCAGTACTTC.

Details on this clone: A much larger clone differs from this one at a single base, so this may be a read error. V and J are TRBV5-8 and TRBJ1-5; the match to TRBD1 covers 9 bases. The germline CDR1 and CDR2 sequences are SGHTS and YDEGEE. V was pared by 1 base and J by 2 bases, with 7 bases of the junction left unmatched. This CDR3 has 17 amino acids. CDR3 sequence: CASSLWTGDGGNQPQHF. Here the CDR3 DNA reads TGTGCCAGCAGCTTGTGGACAGGGGATGGCGGCAATCAGCCCCAGCATTTT. Variable domain in full (rest from reference TRBV5-8 and TRBJ1-5): EAGVTQSPTHLIKTRGQQATLRCSPISGHTSVYWYQQALGLGLQFLLWYDEGEERNRGNFPPRFSGRQFPNYSSELNVNALELEDSALYLCASSLWTGDGGNQPQHFGDGTRLSIL.

The J gene is TRBJ2-1, the V gene TRBV7-8; possibly TRBD2 for D (6 bases). This CDR3 is built from 17 residues. Germline CDR1 and CDR2: SGHVS and FQNEAQ. Trimming stripped 5 bases from V and 4 bases from J, with 21 bases between. The chain's CDR3 is CASSLWAVTSRYNEQFF. In DNA, the CDR3 is TGTGCCAGCAGCCTCTGGGCCGTGACTAGTCGGTACAATGAGCAGTTCTTC.

The rearrangement joins TRBV5-4 to TRBJ2-2; weak D call: TRBD1 (5 bases). CDR1 is SGHNT and CDR2 is YYREEE in the germline V gene (reference sequence). V was shortened by 3 bases and J by 1 base, with 10 bases between the two germline ends. The CDR3 loop spans 15 amino acids. The CDR3 bases are TGTGCCAGCAGCTCCCCGCAGGGGAACACCGGGGAGCTGTTTTTT. This codes for CASSSPQGNTGELFF.

Concerning this clone: A far larger clone lies a single base away; this is likely a read error. This sample includes further DNA sequences coding for the same CDR3. The J gene is TRBJ2-3, the V gene TRBV11-3; D remains unclear. Trimming took off 5 bases at V and 3 bases at J, with 9 bases between the two ends. Germline loops: CDR1 SGHNT, CDR2 YENEEA. This CDR3 spans 13 amino acids. The CDR3 nucleotides are TGTGCCAGCAGCCCCGCTTTAACAGATACGCAGTATTTT. It is translated as CASSPALTDTQYF. Combining the CDR3 with reference TRBV11-3 and TRBJ2-3 gives the whole variable domain EAGVVQSPRYKIIEKKQPVAFWCNPISGHNTLYWYLQNLGQGPELLIRYENEEAVDDSQLPKDRFSAERLKGVDSTLKIQPAELGDSAVYLCASSPALTDTQYFGPGTRLTVL.

This clone was seen more than once but under ten times. This sample includes further DNA sequences coding for the same CDR3. The chain carries TRBV9 and TRBJ2-2; a weak D match, TRBD2 (6 bases). Between the trimmed V and J ends, which lost 0 bases and 2 bases, there was a span of 8 bases. The CDR3 extends over 15 amino acids. The germline CDR1 and CDR2 sequences are SGDLS and YYNGEE. CDR3 nucleotide sequence: TGTGCCAGCAGCGTAGCGGGAGTTAACACCGGGGAGCTGTTTTTT. Translating it yields CASSVAGVNTGELFF.

The V gene is TRBV2, the J gene TRBJ2-3, with 8 positions matching TRBD1. The CDR3 length is 15 residues. Looked up from germline, CDR1 is SNHLY and CDR2 is FYNNEI. The J segment lost 5 bases and the V segment lost 6 bases, leaving 10 bases of the junction unmatched. The CDR3 DNA sequence: TGTGCCAGCAGCCGACAGGGGCTCCAGGGAGATACGCAGTATTTT. Translating it yields CASSRQGLQGDTQYF.

This clone was detected a few times. The rearrangement uses TRBV7-2 and TRBJ1-5, with D possibly matching TRBD1 (5 bases). The CDR3 loop spans 15 amino acids. With 0 bases removed from V and 5 bases from J, the gap between germline ends came to 11 bases. Per germline, CDR1 SGHTA and CDR2 FQGNSA. The CDR3 protein is CASSLALGRDQPQHF. The CDR3 DNA reads TGTGCCAGCAGCTTAGCGCTGGGCAGGGATCAGCCCCAGCATTTT.

The rearrangement links TRBV13 to TRBJ1-2, with TRBD1 as a possible D gene (6 bases). Per the germline V gene, CDR1 is PRHDT and CDR2 is FYEKMQ (reference sequence). Trimming stripped 2 bases from V and 4 bases from J, with 20 bases between. CDR3 length equals 17 residues. CDR3 nucleotide sequence: TGTGCCAGCAGCTTATTTGGGTCATCGGGGGGCGGCTATGGCTACACCTTC. Amino acids: CASSLFGSSGGGYGYTF.

V and J are TRBV6-1 and TRBJ2-3, with D maybe TRBD2 (7 bases). The CDR3 is 16 amino acids. The V gene lost 0 bases and the J gene lost 4 bases, with 14 bases spanning the gap. Germline V gene lookup returns CDR1 MNHNS and CDR2 SASEGT. The CDR3 is CASSEAGGGAADTQYF. The CDR3 region has the DNA TGTGCCAGCAGTGAAGCCGGCGGGGGCGCAGCAGATACGCAGTATTTT.

The chain couples TRBV7-3 to TRBJ2-2; D gene ambiguous. V lost 1 base and J 0 bases, leaving 12 bases between the germline ends. Germline lookup yields CDR1 SGHTA and CDR2 FQGTGA. The CDR3 covers 17 residues. DNA of the CDR3: TGTGCCAGCAGCTTAAGGTGGAACACCGCGAACACCGGGGAGCTGTTTTTT. Its protein is CASSLRWNTANTGELFF.